Described below is a single T cell receptor beta chain sequence and its context. The data stem from a study of CD8+ T cells in alopecia areata. Extracted from the samples, RNA was reverse transcribed into cDNA to serve as the sequencing template. Sequencing used immunoSEQ multiplex PCR; TCRdb keeps in-frame clones, though not all of them. The sample lists about 200,000 clones; around 50% were seen once. This CDR3 comprises 15 residues. The germline gives CDR1 ENHRY, CDR2 SYGVKD. V lost 6 bases and J 0 bases, leaving 13 bases between the germline ends. The origin of this receptor is a human donor in good health. Sequencing used CD8+ T cells sorted from blood. The chain has TRBV10-3 and TRBJ2-3, with D possibly TRBD1 on 6 matching bases. The DNA of the CDR3 is TGTGCCATCAGAACAACAGGGCTAAGCACAGATACGCAGTATTTT. Translation: CAIRTTGLSTDTQYF.